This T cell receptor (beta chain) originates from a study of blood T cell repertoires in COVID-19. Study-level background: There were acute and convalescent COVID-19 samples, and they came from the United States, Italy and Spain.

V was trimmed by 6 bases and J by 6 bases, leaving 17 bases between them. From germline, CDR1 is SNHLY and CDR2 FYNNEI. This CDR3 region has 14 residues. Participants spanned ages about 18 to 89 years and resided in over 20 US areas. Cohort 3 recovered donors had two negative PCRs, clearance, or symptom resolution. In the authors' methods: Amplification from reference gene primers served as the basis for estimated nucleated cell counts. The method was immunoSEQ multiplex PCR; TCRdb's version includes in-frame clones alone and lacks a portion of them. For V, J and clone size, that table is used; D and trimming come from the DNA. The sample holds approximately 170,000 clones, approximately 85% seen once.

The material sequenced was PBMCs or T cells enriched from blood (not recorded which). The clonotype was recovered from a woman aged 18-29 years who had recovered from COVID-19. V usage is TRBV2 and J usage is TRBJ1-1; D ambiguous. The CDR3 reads CASSLLRTFAEAFF. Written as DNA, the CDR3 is TGTGCCAGCAGCCTTCTCCGGACTTTCGCTGAAGCTTTCTTT.